Each of the 15 T cell receptor beta chains below was sequenced from the same sample in a study of T cells in Graves' hyperthyroidism and ophthalmopathy. Authors of the study amplified TCR beta CDR3 regions from RNA transcripts. HTBI primers were employed in a first-round RT-PCR of the TCR CDR3. A single record per CDR3 protein comes from TCRdb applying MiXCR to the multiplex PCR reads. The table records around 520,000 distinct CDR3 sequences, approximately 25% of them present only once. Sequencing used blood. These receptors all come from a woman aged 25 to 45 with Graves' ophthalmopathy.

CDR3 bases: TGTGCCAGCAGTTTAGCGCAATGGGGACAGAAATCCTACGAGCAGTACTTC. Its protein product is CASSLAQWGQKSYEQYF. V usage is TRBV12-3 or TRBV12-4 and J usage is TRBJ2-7; 7 bases fit TRBD1. V lost 0 bases, J lost 1 base, and 9 bases stayed unmatched. CDR3 size: 17 residues.

Many counts were recorded for this clonotype. The V call is TRBV6-5, the J call TRBJ1-3, with 8 bases matching TRBD1. The V gene end was trimmed by 4 bases and the J gene end by 0 bases; junction bases not matched to a gene: 20. The CDR3 loop spans 21 amino acids. Germline assignment: CDR1 MNHEY and CDR2 SVGAGI. As DNA, the CDR3 is TGTGCCAGCAGTTCTACCTCCAGGGGGCTCCTTACTGACTTCTCTGGAAACACCATATATTTT. As protein: CASSSTSRGLLTDFSGNTIYF.

This chain links TRBV6-1 with TRBJ2-5, with D perhaps TRBD2 (6 bases). The CDR3 is 14 amino acids. Germline assignment: CDR1 MNHNS and CDR2 SASEGT. Between the trimmed V and J ends, which lost 6 bases and 6 bases, there was a span of 17 bases. The CDR3 DNA reads as TGTGCCAGCAGACCGAGTCCCGGGAGTAAGACCCAGTACTTC. The encoded protein is CASRPSPGSKTQYF.

This sequence joins TRBV6-2 or TRBV6-3 and TRBJ2-2, with D hard to call. V was cut by 1 base and J by 6 bases, with 6 bases left in between. The CDR3 length is 13 residues. The V gene's germline CDR1 is MNHEY and CDR2 SVGEGT. The CDR3 protein is CASSYLIAGELFF. The DNA for the CDR3 is TGTGCCAGCAGTTACTTAATTGCCGGGGAGCTGTTTTTT.

This sequence joins TRBV12-3 or TRBV12-4 and TRBJ2-7; maybe TRBD2 (5 bases). Between the trimmed V and J ends, which lost 5 bases and 7 bases, there was a span of 21 bases. CDR3 length: 15 amino acids. The CDR3 region is CASSIATRVPEEQYF. CDR3 DNA sequence: TGTGCCAGCAGTATCGCTACGAGGGTCCCGGAAGAGCAGTACTTC.

This clonotype was seen only a few times. The gene calls are TRBV12-3 or TRBV12-4 and TRBJ1-2, with D possibly matching TRBD1 (5 bases). The CDR3 spans 14 residues. V gave up 6 bases and J gave up 8 bases, with 19 bases separating them. The CDR3 here is CASSQTGTEGGYTF. The DNA of the CDR3 is TGTGCCAGCAGCCAAACCGGGACCGAAGGAGGCTACACCTTC.

In the case of this clonotype: A much larger clone is a single base away; this may be a read error. This chain links TRBV18 with TRBJ1-2; 9 bases line up with TRBD1. The V segment lost 0 bases and the J segment 4 bases; nucleotides outside the gene matches: 6. This CDR3 spans 16 amino acids. Germline assignment: CDR1 KGHSH and CDR2 LQKENI. The DNA of the CDR3 is TGTGCCAGCTCACCACCTGGGACAGGGAGCACCTATGGCTACACCTTC. Amino acids: CASSPPGTGSTYGYTF.

The chain carries TRBV19 and TRBJ1-5, with D uncertain. In germline, CDR1 is LNHDA, CDR2 SQIVND (reference sequence). The CDR3 runs to 17 residues. V was pared by 0 bases and J by 1 base, with 13 bases between. DNA for the CDR3: TGTGCCAGTAGTATAGATTATGCGGTTGGGAGCAATCAGCCCCAGCATTTT. Protein: CASSIDYAVGSNQPQHF. The entire variable domain, with the rest obtained from reference TRBV19 and TRBJ1-5, is as follows: DGGITQSPKYLFRKEGQNVTLSCEQNLNHDAMYWYRQDPGQGLRLIYYSQIVNDFQKGDIAEGYSVSREKKESFPLTVTSAQKNPTAFYLCASSIDYAVGSNQPQHFGDGTRLSIL.

Only a few counts were recorded for this clonotype. The V gene is TRBV11-2, the J gene TRBJ1-2; D not certain. V lost 6 bases and J 2 bases, leaving 16 bases between the germline ends. The germline gives CDR1 SGHAT, CDR2 FQNNGV. The CDR3 spans 15 residues. In nucleotides, the CDR3 is TGTGCCAGCAGGAGAGGTGCAAAGAGGAACTATGGCTACACCTTC. It codes for CASRRGAKRNYGYTF.

This rearrangement joins TRBV6-2 or TRBV6-3 to TRBJ2-7; tentatively, D is TRBD1 or TRBD2 (6 bases each). The germline gives CDR1 MNHEY, CDR2 SVGEGT. V was cut by 10 bases and J by 3 bases, with 22 bases left in between. The CDR3 spans 15 residues. The DNA of the CDR3 is TGTGCCATCGCTGGAGGGGGGACCGTTCACTACGAGCAGTACTTC. Translated, it gives CAIAGGGTVHYEQYF.

This clonotype has only a few counts. The V call is TRBV2, the J call TRBJ2-2; no clear D gene. In germline, CDR1 is SNHLY, CDR2 FYNNEI. The CDR3 contains 13 residues. The V gene lost 2 bases and the J gene lost 5 bases, with 6 bases spanning the gap. The CDR3 region is CASSERRTGELFF. CDR3 bases: TGTGCCAGCAGTGAACGGAGAACCGGGGAGCTGTTTTTT.

This clonotype came up a few times. The V call is TRBV14, the J call TRBJ2-7; D ambiguous. CDR3 length equals 16 residues. CDR1 is SGHDN and CDR2 is FVKESK in the germline V gene. V lost 0 bases and J 0 bases, leaving 12 bases between the germline ends. The CDR3, as DNA: TGTGCCAGCAGCCAAGAGGGCATCGGCTTCTCCTACGAGCAGTACTTC. This codes for CASSQEGIGFSYEQYF.

As regards this clonotype: A clone one base away is much larger, so this may be a read error. The gene calls are TRBV6-1 and TRBJ2-7; 7 bases are a match to TRBD2. CDR1 is MNHNS and CDR2 is SASEGT in the germline V gene. The CDR3 is made up of 17 amino acids. The CDR3 nucleotides read TGTGCCAGCAGAATTCGGGACCGGGGGGAAGGAGCCTACGAGCGGTACTTC. Its protein product is CASRIRDRGEGAYERYF.

J is TRBJ2-7 and V is TRBV7-9, with no clear D. Trimming took off 2 bases at V and 5 bases at J, with 7 bases between the two ends. Germline lookup yields CDR1 SEHNR and CDR2 FQNEAQ (reference sequence). This CDR3 has 12 amino acids. The CDR3 sequence: CASSLIPHEQYF. The CDR3 DNA is TGTGCCAGCAGCTTAATCCCCCACGAGCAGTACTTC.

This clonotype was picked up many times. The rearrangement links TRBV28 to TRBJ1-1; TRBD1 is a possible D gene (6 bases). Germline V gives CDR1 MDHEN, CDR2 SYDVKM. This CDR3 spans 16 amino acids. Trimming cost V 5 bases and J 3 bases, with 19 bases left between them. The CDR3 DNA is TGTGCCAGCAGTCTAACCTGGACAGCCACCTACACTGAAGCTTTCTTT. It specifies CASSLTWTATYTEAFF.